This TCR beta chain was identified during a study of blood T cells in healthy people across ages. CDR1 and CDR2 from the germline V gene are MNHEY and SVGEGT. The CDR3 contains 15 residues. Trimming took 2 bases from V and 5 from J; bases not matched to a gene: 9. Study-wide results and caveats: Because sorting was not performed, PBMCs prevented conclusive naive versus antigen-experienced comparison. Age showed a roughly linear inverse relationship with TCR beta diversity per million T cells.

Each sample provided at least 5 micrograms of extracted total RNA. The use of a sample-barcoded 5' primer and a J-beta primer mix characterized a second PCR of about 7 to 12 cycles. MiXCR, run by TCRdb on the 5' RACE reads, gives a single entry per CDR3 protein. The sample carries about 680,000 distinct CDR3 sequences, about half recorded once. Comments on this clonotype: What it binds is not known.

The origin of this receptor is a woman aged 55-70 years in good health. J is TRBJ2-7 and V is TRBV6-2 or TRBV6-3; TRBD1 matches at 7 bases. Sequences were obtained from blood. CDR3 protein: CASSYGRQGVDEQYF. The CDR3 bases are TGTGCCAGCAGTTACGGGAGACAGGGTGTGGACGAGCAGTACTTC.